This T cell receptor beta chain came from a study of shared clonotypes between healthy human individuals. Findings and limits, study-wide: Tissue TCR repertoires likely differ from these blood-only repertoires.

The CDR3 spans 16 residues. J lost 5 bases, V lost 0 bases, and 7 bases had no gene match. From germline, CDR1 is KGHSH and CDR2 LQKENI. The assay was immunoSEQ multiplex PCR, and TCRdb's table has in-frame clones only and misses some. The top ten hold roughly 0.36% of the sample, which has roughly 1.4 million clones, 98% seen once. As regards this clone: Its antigen is still unknown.

The V gene is TRBV18, the J gene TRBJ2-1; 7 nucleotides match TRBD1. Sequencing used naive CD4+ T cells sorted from blood. Sample subset: CD45RA+ positively selected. This TCR came from a young man in good health. The CDR3 is CASSPPGTAANNEQFF. CDR3 bases: TGTGCCAGCTCACCACCGGGGACAGCCGCCAACAATGAGCAGTTCTTC.